The 24 T cell receptor beta chains given below trace back to one sample, sequenced in a study of blood T cell repertoires in COVID-19. Assay: immunoSEQ multiplex PCR; the TCRdb copy retains only in-frame clones and omits some. Of about 53,000 clones listed, around 80% were seen once; the top ten hold more than 13%. Sequencing was performed on peripheral blood. Source of these receptors: a human donor in a cohort sampled during active COVID-19.

The genes are TRBV2 and TRBJ2-7; maybe TRBD2 (5 bases). The germline V gene encodes CDR1 SNHLY and CDR2 FYNNEI. The CDR3 is 16 amino acids. V was trimmed by 4 bases and J by 0 bases, leaving 16 bases between them. This chain's CDR3 is CASSVDLGSHSYEQYF. The CDR3 bases are TGTGCCAGCAGTGTGGATCTGGGGAGCCACTCCTACGAGCAGTACTTC.

This chain links TRBV28 with TRBJ2-7; the match to TRBD2 covers 9 bases. The CDR3 spans 18 residues. The germline CDR1 and CDR2 sequences are MDHEN and SYDVKM. V shed 5 bases, J shed 4 bases, and the junction held 18 bases outside the gene matches. CDR3 loop: CASSRVIRWGLAEYEQYF. In DNA, the CDR3 is TGTGCCAGCAGTCGCGTTATAAGGTGGGGACTAGCCGAATACGAGCAGTACTTC. Together with reference TRBV28 and TRBJ2-7, the CDR3 gives the full variable domain: DVKVTQSSRYLVKRTGEKVFLECVQDMDHENMFWYRQDPGLGLRLIYFSYDVKMKEKGDIPEGYSVSREKKERFSLILESASTNQTSMYLCASSRVIRWGLAEYEQYFGPGTRLTVT.

This clone was seen a few times. This chain joins TRBV7-2 and TRBJ1-1, with D possibly TRBD1 on 5 matching bases. This CDR3 has 14 residues. Germline CDR1 and CDR2: SGHTA and FQGNSA. Trimming stripped 5 bases from V and 0 bases from J, with 10 bases between. CDR3 coding DNA: TGTGCCAGCAGCCAGGGTGGAGTGAACACTGAAGCTTTCTTT. Residues: CASSQGGVNTEAFF.

This chain uses TRBV11-1 with TRBJ1-2, with D perhaps TRBD1 (5 bases). Trimming cost V 0 bases and J 4 bases, with 15 bases left between them. The CDR3 totals 16 residues. CDR1 and CDR2 from the germline V gene are SGHAT and FQDESV (reference sequence). The CDR3 DNA follows: TGTGCCAGCAGCTTAGCGCTCGACAGCGGGACCTATGGCTACACCTTC. Translated: CASSLALDSGTYGYTF.

J is TRBJ1-2 and V is TRBV5-4; 7 nucleotides match TRBD1. Looked up from germline, CDR1 is SGHNT and CDR2 is YYREEE (reference sequence). This CDR3 contains 15 residues. V trimming: 3 bases; J trimming: 3 bases; junction bases outside the gene matches: 8. The DNA for the CDR3 is TGTGCCAGCAGCTCACTACAGGGGTATGACTATGGCTACACCTTC. It yields the protein CASSSLQGYDYGYTF. The complete variable domain, with remaining parts taken from reference TRBV5-4 and TRBJ1-2, reads ETGVTQSPTHLIKTRGQQVTLRCSSQSGHNTVSWYQQALGQGPQFIFQYYREEENGRGNFPPRFSGLQFPNYSSELNVNALELDDSALYLCASSSLQGYDYGYTFGSGTRLTVV.

This clone appeared a few times. V usage is TRBV7-9 and J usage is TRBJ1-4; the match to TRBD1 covers 7 bases. Germline CDR1 reads SEHNR; CDR2 reads FQNEAQ (reference sequence). The CDR3 is made up of 15 amino acids. The ends lost 3 bases at V and 0 bases at J; junction bases unmatched: 1. CDR3 in amino acids: CASSLGTATNEKLFF. CDR3 nucleotides: TGTGCCAGCAGCTTGGGGACAGCAACTAATGAAAAACTGTTTTTT.

The chain carries TRBV5-6 and TRBJ1-2; tentative D call: TRBD1 (6 bases). V lost 4 bases to trimming and J lost 0 bases, with 13 bases between them. This CDR3 is built from 15 residues. CDR1 SGHDT and CDR2 YYEEEE come from the germline V gene. CDR3 in DNA: TGTGCCAGCAGCACCCTGGACAGAACTAACTATGGCTACACCTTC. This encodes CASSTLDRTNYGYTF.

The chain recombines TRBV5-1 with TRBJ2-7, with 11 bases matching TRBD2. Germline-derived CDR1 and CDR2 are SGHRS and YFSETQ. The CDR3 runs 15 residues. V shed 4 bases and J 4 bases; nucleotides not matched to a gene: 7. The CDR3 DNA reads TGCGCCAGCAGCCCGGGGACTAGCGGCCTTTACGAGCAGTACTTC. It codes for CASSPGTSGLYEQYF.

V and J are TRBV7-6 and TRBJ1-5; 7 bases fit TRBD1. With 1 base clipped from V and 4 bases from J, the junction kept 4 bases outside the gene matches. Germline V gives CDR1 SGHVS, CDR2 FNYEAQ. The CDR3 sequence is 15 residues long. The CDR3 nucleotides are TGTGCCAGCAGCTTAGGCAGGGGGAGGAATCAGCCCCAGCATTTT. Amino acids: CASSLGRGRNQPQHF.

In regard to this clone: At one of its ends the junction is not consistent with the germline gene, which may arise from a read error. The chain uses TRBV19 and TRBJ2-3; 9 nucleotides agree with TRBD2. Germline V lookup: CDR1 LNHDA, CDR2 SQIVND (reference sequence). The CDR3 has 16 amino acids. The CDR3: CASRTVFGTSIDTQYF. DNA of the CDR3: TGTGCCAGTAGGACGGTTTTTGGGACTAGCATAGATACGCAGTATTTT.

V usage is TRBV7-2 and J usage is TRBJ1-6, with D perhaps matching TRBD1 (6 bases). The CDR3 runs to 17 residues. Germline CDR1 SGHTA, CDR2 FQGNSA. The V end lost 3 bases, the J end lost 0 bases, and 12 bases lay between the germline ends. The CDR3 region has the DNA TGTGCCAGCAGCTTCGGCAGGGGAACCTCCTATAATTCACCCCTCCACTTT. Residues: CASSFGRGTSYNSPLHF.

The chain links TRBV29-1 to TRBJ1-2; no definite D call. The CDR3 extends over 11 amino acids. Trimming left V 6 bases short and J 4 bases short, with 9 bases between. Germline loops: CDR1 SQVTM, CDR2 ANQGSEA. CDR3 protein: CSVSLSYGYTF. The DNA for the CDR3 is TGCAGCGTCTCCCTTTCCTATGGCTACACCTTC.

The chain employs TRBV7-3 and TRBJ2-7; TRBD2 aligns across 9 bases. With 2 bases clipped from V and 2 bases from J, the junction kept 1 base outside the gene matches. Looked up from germline, CDR1 is SGHTA and CDR2 is FQGTGA. This CDR3 has 14 residues. The CDR3 nucleotides are TGTGCCAGCAGCTTACTAGCGGGGACCTACGAGCAGTACTTC. This codes for CASSLLAGTYEQYF. The full variable domain, rest sourced from reference TRBV7-3 and TRBJ2-7, is GAGVSQTPSNKVTEKGKYVELRCDPISGHTALYWYRQSLGQGPEFLIYFQGTGAADDSGLPNDRFFAVRPEGSVSTLKIQRTERGDSAVYLCASSLLAGTYEQYFGPGTRLTVT.

Concerning this clone: One end of the junction varies from germline; a read error may be responsible. The CDR3 DNA reads TGTGCCAGCAGAGAAGAGAGGGATGGCTACACCTTC. It translates to CASREERDGYTF. This chain connects TRBV2 to TRBJ1-2; D gene uncertain. Germline V gives CDR1 SNHLY, CDR2 FYNNEI. CDR3 size: 12 residues.

This chain joins TRBV28 and TRBJ2-5; D is uncertain. The CDR3 length is 15 residues. Germline V gene sequence: CDR1 MDHEN, CDR2 SYDVKM. Trimming stripped 4 bases from V and 1 base from J, with 13 bases between. CDR3 nucleotides: TGTGCCAGCAGTTCCCCGGCAGCGAGCCAAGAGACCCAGTACTTC. Translated: CASSSPAASQETQYF.

The chain carries TRBV27 and TRBJ1-5, with 7 bases matching TRBD1. V lost 5 bases, J lost 1 base, and 8 bases stayed unmatched. The CDR3 is 16 amino acids. CDR1 and CDR2 from the germline V gene are MNHEY and SMNVEV (reference sequence). The CDR3 region has the DNA TGTGCCAGCAGTGCTAGACAGGGTCCGAGCAATCAGCCCCAGCATTTT. Its translation: CASSARQGPSNQPQHF.

The rearrangement joins TRBV19 to TRBJ2-3; 10 bases match TRBD2. Germline values: CDR1 LNHDA, CDR2 SQIVND (reference sequence). This CDR3 has 17 amino acids. Trimming removed 5 bases from V and 0 bases from J; junction bases left unmatched: 8. The CDR3 reads CASSPQGAGGSTDTQYF. The CDR3 nucleotides read TGTGCCAGTAGTCCGCAAGGAGCGGGAGGGAGCACAGATACGCAGTATTTT.

This clone has just a few counts. The gene calls are TRBV7-8 and TRBJ2-7; no definite D call. From germline, CDR1 is SGHVS and CDR2 FQNEAQ. This CDR3 comprises 13 residues. The V and J ends lost 1 base and 2 bases respectively, with 6 bases between them. The CDR3 region is CASSLDTAYEQYF. CDR3 DNA sequence: TGTGCCAGCAGCTTAGATACGGCCTACGAGCAGTACTTC.

The chain is built from TRBV4-1 and TRBJ2-4, with a possible D match to TRBD1 (5 bases). The CDR3 loop spans 16 amino acids. V lost 0 bases and J 0 bases, leaving 9 bases between the germline ends. CDR1 and CDR2 from the germline V gene are MGHRA and YSYEKL. Written as DNA, the CDR3 is TGCGCCAGCAGCCAAGAAAGGGGAATAGCCAAAAACATTCAGTACTTC. Translating it yields CASSQERGIAKNIQYF.

V gene TRBV18 combines with J gene TRBJ1-1; 7 bases match TRBD1. V was pared by 3 bases and J by 1 base, with 11 bases of the junction left unmatched. The germline gives CDR1 KGHSH, CDR2 LQKENI. The CDR3 extends over 17 amino acids. In DNA, the CDR3 is TGTGCCAGCTCACCTTATTCGACAGGGCCGTCGAACACTGAAGCTTTCTTT. Protein product: CASSPYSTGPSNTEAFF.

The V gene is TRBV19, the J gene TRBJ1-1; the D gene is possibly TRBD1 (6 bases). The ends were cut back, 6 bases at V and 0 bases at J, with 11 bases in the middle. Germline values: CDR1 LNHDA, CDR2 SQIVND (reference sequence). This CDR3 is built from 14 residues. The CDR3 DNA follows: TGTGCCAGTAGCAGGGGACACTTGAACACTGAAGCTTTCTTT. Residues: CASSRGHLNTEAFF.

The CDR3: CASSLSLATYNEQFF. CDR3 bases: TGCGCCAGCAGCTTATCGTTAGCGACCTACAATGAGCAGTTCTTC. The chain combines TRBV5-1 with TRBJ2-1; perhaps TRBD2 as D (5 bases). This CDR3 comprises 15 residues. The V end lost 2 bases, the J end lost 2 bases, and 11 bases lay between the germline ends. Germline CDR1 is SGHRS and CDR2 is YFSETQ.

This chain links TRBV11-2 with TRBJ1-1, with a tentative D call TRBD1 (5 bases). Germline V gene lookup returns CDR1 SGHAT and CDR2 FQNNGV. Trimming cost V 1 base and J 4 bases, with 16 bases left between them. There are 16 residues in the CDR3. The CDR3 sequence is CASSLGRAPLGTEAFF. In DNA, the CDR3 is TGTGCCAGCAGCTTAGGCAGGGCTCCGTTGGGCACTGAAGCTTTCTTT. Supplemented by reference TRBV11-2 and TRBJ1-1, the full variable domain reads EAGVAQSPRYKIIEKRQSVAFWCNPISGHATLYWYQQILGQGPKLLIQFQNNGVVDDSQLPKDRFSAERLKGVDSTLKIQPAKLEDSAVYLCASSLGRAPLGTEAFFGQGTRLTVV.

The chain carries TRBV20-1 and TRBJ2-1; TRBD2 might be the D (6 bases). The CDR3 totals 11 residues. The ends were cut back, 1 base at V and 16 bases at J, with 14 bases in the middle. Germline lookup yields CDR1 DFQATT and CDR2 SNEGSKA (reference sequence). The DNA of the CDR3 is TGCAGTGCTAGAGTAGGCTCTAGCGCTTTCTTC. Translated, it gives CSARVGSSAFF.